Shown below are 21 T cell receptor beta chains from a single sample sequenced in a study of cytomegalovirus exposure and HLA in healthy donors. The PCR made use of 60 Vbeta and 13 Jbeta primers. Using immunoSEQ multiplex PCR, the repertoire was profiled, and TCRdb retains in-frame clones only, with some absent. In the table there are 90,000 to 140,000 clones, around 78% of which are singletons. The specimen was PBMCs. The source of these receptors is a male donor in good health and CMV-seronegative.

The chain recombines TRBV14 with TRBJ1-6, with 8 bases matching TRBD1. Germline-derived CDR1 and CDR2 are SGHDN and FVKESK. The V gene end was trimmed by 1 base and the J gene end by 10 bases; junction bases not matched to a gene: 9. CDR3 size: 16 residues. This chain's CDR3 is CASSQGTGGLGSPLHF. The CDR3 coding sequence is TGTGCCAGCAGCCAAGGAACAGGGGGGCTTGGGTCACCCCTCCACTTT.

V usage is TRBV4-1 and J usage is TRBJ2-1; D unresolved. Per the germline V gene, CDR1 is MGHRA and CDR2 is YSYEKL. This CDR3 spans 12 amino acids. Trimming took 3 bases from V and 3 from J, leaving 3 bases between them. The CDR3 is CASSHHYNEQFF. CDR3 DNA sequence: TGCGCCAGCAGCCACCACTACAATGAGCAGTTCTTC.

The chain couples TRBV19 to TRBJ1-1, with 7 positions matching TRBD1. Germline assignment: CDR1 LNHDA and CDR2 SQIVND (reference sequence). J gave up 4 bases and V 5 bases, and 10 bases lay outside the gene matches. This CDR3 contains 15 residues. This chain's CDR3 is CASSSRTQGGTEAFF. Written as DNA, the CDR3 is TGTGCCAGTAGTTCAAGGACCCAGGGGGGCACTGAAGCTTTCTTT. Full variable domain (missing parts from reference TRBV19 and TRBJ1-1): DGGITQSPKYLFRKEGQNVTLSCEQNLNHDAMYWYRQDPGQGLRLIYYSQIVNDFQKGDIAEGYSVSREKKESFPLTVTSAQKNPTAFYLCASSSRTQGGTEAFFGQGTRLTVV.

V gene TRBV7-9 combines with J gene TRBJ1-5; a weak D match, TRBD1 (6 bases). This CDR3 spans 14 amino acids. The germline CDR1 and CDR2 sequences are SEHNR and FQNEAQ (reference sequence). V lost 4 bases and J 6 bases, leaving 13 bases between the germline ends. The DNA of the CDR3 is TGTGCCAGCAGCTCCCCAGGGGAAGGTCAGCCCCAGCATTTT. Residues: CASSSPGEGQPQHF.

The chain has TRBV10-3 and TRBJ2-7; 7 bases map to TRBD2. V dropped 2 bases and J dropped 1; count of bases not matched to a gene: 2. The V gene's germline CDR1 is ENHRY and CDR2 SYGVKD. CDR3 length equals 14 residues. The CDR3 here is CAISEGGESYEQYF. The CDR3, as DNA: TGTGCCATCAGTGAGGGGGGGGAGTCCTACGAGCAGTACTTC.

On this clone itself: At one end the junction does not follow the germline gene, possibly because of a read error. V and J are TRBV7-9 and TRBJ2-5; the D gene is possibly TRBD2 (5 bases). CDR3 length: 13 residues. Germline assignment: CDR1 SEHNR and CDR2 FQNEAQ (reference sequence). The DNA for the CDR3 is TGTTCCAGCAGCTTAGCGACGGAGGAGACCCAGTACTTC. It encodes CSSSLATEETQYF.

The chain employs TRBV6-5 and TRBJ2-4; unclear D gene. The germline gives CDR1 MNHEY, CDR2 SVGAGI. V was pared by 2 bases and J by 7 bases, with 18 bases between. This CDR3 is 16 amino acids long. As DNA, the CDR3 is TGTGCCAGCAGTTACACCGGTTATAGTCTGGTGAACATTCAGTACTTC. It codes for CASSYTGYSLVNIQYF.

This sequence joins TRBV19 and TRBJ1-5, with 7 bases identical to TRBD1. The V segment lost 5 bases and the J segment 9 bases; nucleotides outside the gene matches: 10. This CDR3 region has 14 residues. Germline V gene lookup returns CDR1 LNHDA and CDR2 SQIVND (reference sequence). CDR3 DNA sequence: TGTGCCAGTAGTCTCGACAGGGTGGGATTGCCCCAGCATTTT. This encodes CASSLDRVGLPQHF.

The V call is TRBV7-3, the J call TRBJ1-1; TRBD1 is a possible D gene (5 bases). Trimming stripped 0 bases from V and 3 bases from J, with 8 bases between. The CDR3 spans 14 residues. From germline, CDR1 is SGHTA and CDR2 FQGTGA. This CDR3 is CASSLTGGDTEAFF. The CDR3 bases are TGTGCCAGCAGCTTAACGGGAGGGGACACTGAAGCTTTCTTT. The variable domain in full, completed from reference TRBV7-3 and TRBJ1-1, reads GAGVSQTPSNKVTEKGKYVELRCDPISGHTALYWYRQSLGQGPEFLIYFQGTGAADDSGLPNDRFFAVRPEGSVSTLKIQRTERGDSAVYLCASSLTGGDTEAFFGQGTRLTVV.

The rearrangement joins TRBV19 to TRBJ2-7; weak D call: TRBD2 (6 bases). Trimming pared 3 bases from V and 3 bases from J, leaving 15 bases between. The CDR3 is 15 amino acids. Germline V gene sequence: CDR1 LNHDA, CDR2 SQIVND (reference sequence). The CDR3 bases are TGTGCCAGTAGTATGGCGCCCGGGACTTTCTACGAGCAGTACTTC. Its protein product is CASSMAPGTFYEQYF.

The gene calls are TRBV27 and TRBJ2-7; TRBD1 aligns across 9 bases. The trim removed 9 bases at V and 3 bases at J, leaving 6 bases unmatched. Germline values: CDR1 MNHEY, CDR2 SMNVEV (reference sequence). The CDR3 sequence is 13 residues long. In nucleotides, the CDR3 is TGTGCCAGTAATTCGGGACAGGGCTACGAGCAGTACTTC. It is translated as CASNSGQGYEQYF.

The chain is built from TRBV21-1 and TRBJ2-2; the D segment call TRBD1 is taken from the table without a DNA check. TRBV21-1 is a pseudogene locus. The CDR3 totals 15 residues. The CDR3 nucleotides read TGTGCCAGCAGCGGTGAAGGGGGCAACACCGGGGAGCTGTTTTTT. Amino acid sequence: CASSGEGGNTGELFF.

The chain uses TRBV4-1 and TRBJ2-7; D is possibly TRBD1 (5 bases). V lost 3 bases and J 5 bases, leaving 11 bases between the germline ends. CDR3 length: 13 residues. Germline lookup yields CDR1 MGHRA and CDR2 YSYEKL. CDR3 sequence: CASSQVGHNEQYF. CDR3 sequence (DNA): TGCGCCAGCAGCCAGGTCGGACACAACGAGCAGTACTTC.

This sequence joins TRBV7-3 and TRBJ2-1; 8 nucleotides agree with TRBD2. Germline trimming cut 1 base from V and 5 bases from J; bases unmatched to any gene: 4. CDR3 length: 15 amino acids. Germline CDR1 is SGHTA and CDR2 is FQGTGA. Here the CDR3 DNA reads TGTGCCAGCAGCTTAATAACTAGCGGTAACAATGAGCAGTTCTTC. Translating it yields CASSLITSGNNEQFF.

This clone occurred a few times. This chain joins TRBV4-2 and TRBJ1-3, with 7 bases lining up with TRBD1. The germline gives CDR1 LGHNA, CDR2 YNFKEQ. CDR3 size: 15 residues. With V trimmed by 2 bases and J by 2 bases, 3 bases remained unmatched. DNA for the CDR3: TGTGCCAGCAGCCAAAACAGGGGCCCTGGAAACACCATATATTTT. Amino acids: CASSQNRGPGNTIYF.

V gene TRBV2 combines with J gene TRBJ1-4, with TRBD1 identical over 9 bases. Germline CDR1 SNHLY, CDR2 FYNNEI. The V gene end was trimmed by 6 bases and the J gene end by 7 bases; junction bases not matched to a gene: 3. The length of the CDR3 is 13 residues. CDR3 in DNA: TGTGCCAGCAGGACAGGGGGTGGTGAAAAACTGTTTTTT. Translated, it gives CASRTGGGEKLFF.

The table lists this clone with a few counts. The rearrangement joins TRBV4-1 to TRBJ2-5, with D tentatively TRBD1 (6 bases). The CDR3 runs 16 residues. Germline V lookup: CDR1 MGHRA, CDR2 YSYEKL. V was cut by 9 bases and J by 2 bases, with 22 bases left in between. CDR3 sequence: CARSTVQGKGQETQYF. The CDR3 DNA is TGCGCCAGGTCAACCGTACAGGGTAAGGGGCAAGAGACCCAGTACTTC.

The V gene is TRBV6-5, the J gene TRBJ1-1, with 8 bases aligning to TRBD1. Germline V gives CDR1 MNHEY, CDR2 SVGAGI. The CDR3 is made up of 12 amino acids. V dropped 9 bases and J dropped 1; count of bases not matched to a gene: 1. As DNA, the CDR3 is TGTGCCAGTGGACAGGGGAACACTGAAGCTTTCTTT. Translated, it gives CASGQGNTEAFF.

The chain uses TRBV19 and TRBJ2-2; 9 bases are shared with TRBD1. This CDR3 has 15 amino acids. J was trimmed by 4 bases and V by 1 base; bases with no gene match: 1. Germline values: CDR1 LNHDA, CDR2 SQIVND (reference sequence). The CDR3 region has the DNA TGTGCCAGTAGTATAGGGACAGGGGCCACCGGGGAGCTGTTTTTT. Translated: CASSIGTGATGELFF.

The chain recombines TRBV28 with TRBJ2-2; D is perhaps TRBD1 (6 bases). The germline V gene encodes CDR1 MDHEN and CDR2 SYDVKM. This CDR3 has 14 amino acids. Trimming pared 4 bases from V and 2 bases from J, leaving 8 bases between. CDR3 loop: CASSWDTNTGELFF. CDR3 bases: TGTGCCAGCAGTTGGGACACCAACACCGGGGAGCTGTTTTTT.

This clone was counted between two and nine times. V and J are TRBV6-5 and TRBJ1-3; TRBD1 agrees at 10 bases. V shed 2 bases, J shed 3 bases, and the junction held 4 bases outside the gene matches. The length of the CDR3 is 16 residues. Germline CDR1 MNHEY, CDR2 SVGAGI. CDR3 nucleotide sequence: TGTGCCAGCAGTTACAATGACAGGGGGCATGGAAACACCATATATTTT. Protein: CASSYNDRGHGNTIYF.